This T cell receptor beta chain came from a study of T cells in Graves' hyperthyroidism and ophthalmopathy. It was RNA transcripts that yielded the amplified TCR beta CDR3 regions. Using the HTBI primer set, a first-round RT-PCR was run on the TCR CDR3. TCRdb reprocessed the multiplex PCR reads with MiXCR, giving one entry per CDR3 protein. The repertoire holds roughly 500,000 distinct CDR3 sequences, with about 16% as singletons. This clonotype was counted many times. The specimen was blood. The origin of this receptor is a woman aged 25 to 39 with Graves' ophthalmopathy.

The CDR3 bases are TGTGCCAGCAGCTCATTTGCGGCAGGGGATAGGTACGAGCAGTACTTC. It codes for CASSSFAAGDRYEQYF. The chain combines TRBV7-2 with TRBJ2-7, with a possible D match to TRBD1 (6 bases). Germline V gene sequence: CDR1 SGHTA, CDR2 FQGNSA. CDR3 size: 16 residues. V was clipped by 4 bases and J by 4 bases, with 20 bases between them.